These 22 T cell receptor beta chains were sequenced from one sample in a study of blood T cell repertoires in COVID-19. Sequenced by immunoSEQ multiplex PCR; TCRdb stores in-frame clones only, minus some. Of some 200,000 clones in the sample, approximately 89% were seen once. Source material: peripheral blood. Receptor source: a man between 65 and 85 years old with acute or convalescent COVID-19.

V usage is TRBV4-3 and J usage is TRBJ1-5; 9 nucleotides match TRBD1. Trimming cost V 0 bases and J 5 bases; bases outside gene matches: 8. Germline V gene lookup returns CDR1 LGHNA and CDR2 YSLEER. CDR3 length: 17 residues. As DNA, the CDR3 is TGCGCCAGCAGCCAAGATCTCCGGGACAGGGTGGATCAGCCCCAGCATTTT. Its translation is CASSQDLRDRVDQPQHF.

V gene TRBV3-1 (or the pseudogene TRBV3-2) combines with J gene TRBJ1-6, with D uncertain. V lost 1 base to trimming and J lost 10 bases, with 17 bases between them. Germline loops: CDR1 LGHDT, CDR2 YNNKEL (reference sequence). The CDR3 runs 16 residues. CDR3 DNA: TGTGCCAGCAGCCAAGGGTCCGGCGTAGGGAGGTCACCCCTCCACTTT. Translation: CASSQGSGVGRSPLHF.

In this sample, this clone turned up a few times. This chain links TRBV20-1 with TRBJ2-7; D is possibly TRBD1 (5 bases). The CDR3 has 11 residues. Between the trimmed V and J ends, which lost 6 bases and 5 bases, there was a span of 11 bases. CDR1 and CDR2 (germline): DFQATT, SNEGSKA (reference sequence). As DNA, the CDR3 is TGCAGTGCGGAACAGGAACACGAGCAGTACTTC. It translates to CSAEQEHEQYF.

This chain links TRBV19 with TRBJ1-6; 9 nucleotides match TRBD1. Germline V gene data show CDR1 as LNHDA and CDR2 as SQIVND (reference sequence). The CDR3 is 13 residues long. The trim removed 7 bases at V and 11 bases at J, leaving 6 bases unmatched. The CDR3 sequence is CASNQGQGTPLHF. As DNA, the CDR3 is TGTGCCAGTAATCAGGGACAGGGTACACCCCTCCACTTT.

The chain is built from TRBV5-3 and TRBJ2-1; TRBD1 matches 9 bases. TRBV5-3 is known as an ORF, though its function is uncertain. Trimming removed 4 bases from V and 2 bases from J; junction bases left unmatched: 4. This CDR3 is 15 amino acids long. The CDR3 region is CARSKGQGPYNEQFF. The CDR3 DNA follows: TGTGCCAGAAGCAAAGGACAGGGGCCCTACAATGAGCAGTTCTTC.

This CDR3 reads CASSPPGGHNQPQHF. CDR3 bases: TGTGCCAGCAGCCCGCCGGGGGGACACAATCAGCCCCAGCATTTT. This rearrangement joins TRBV7-9 to TRBJ1-5; D possibly corresponds to TRBD1 (6 bases). With 5 bases removed from V and 3 bases from J, the gap between germline ends came to 14 bases. The CDR3 spans 15 residues. In germline, CDR1 is SEHNR, CDR2 FQNEAQ (reference sequence).

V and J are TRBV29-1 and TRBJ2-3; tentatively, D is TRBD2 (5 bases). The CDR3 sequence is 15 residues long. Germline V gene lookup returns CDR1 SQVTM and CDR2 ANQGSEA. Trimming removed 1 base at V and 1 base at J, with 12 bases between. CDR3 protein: CSVEAIAGRTDTQYF. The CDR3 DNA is TGCAGCGTTGAAGCGATCGCGGGTCGCACAGATACGCAGTATTTT.

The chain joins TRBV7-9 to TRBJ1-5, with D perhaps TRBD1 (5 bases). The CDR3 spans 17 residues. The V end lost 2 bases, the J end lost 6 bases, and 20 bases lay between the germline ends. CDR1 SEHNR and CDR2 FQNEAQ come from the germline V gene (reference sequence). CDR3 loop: CASSLPRQKLTFQPQHF. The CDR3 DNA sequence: TGTGCCAGCAGCTTACCGCGACAGAAGCTTACATTTCAGCCCCAGCATTTT.

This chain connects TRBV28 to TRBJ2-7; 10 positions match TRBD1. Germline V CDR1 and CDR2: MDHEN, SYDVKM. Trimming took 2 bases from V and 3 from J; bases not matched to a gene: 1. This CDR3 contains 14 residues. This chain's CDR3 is CASSLGDRGYEQYF. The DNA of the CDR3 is TGTGCCAGCAGTTTAGGGGACAGGGGCTACGAGCAGTACTTC.

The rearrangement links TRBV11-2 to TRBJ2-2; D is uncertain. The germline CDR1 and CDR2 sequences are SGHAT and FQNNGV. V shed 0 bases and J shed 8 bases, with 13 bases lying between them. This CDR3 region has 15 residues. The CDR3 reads CASSLDLARRGELFF. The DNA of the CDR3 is TGTGCCAGCAGCTTAGATCTGGCTAGGCGGGGGGAGCTGTTTTTT.

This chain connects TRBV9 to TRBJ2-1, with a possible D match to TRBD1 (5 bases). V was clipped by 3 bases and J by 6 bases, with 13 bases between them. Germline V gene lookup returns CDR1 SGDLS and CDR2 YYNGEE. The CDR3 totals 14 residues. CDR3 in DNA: TGTGCCAGCAGCGAGGGGCCCAAATCCAATGAGCAGTTCTTC. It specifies CASSEGPKSNEQFF.

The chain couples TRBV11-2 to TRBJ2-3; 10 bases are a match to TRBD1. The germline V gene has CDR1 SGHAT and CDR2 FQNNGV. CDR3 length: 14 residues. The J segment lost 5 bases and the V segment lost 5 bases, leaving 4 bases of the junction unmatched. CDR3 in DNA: TGTGCCAGCAGCGACAGGGGGCAGGGAGATACGCAGTATTTT. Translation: CASSDRGQGDTQYF.

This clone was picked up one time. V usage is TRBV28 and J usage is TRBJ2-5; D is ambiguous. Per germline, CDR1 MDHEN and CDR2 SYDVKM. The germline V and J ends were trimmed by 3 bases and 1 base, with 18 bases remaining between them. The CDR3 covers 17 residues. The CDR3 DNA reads TGTGCCAGCAGTTTGTTTCGGTCCAGGCAGCCCCAAGAGACCCAGTACTTC. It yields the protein CASSLFRSRQPQETQYF. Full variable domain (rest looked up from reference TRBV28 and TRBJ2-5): DVKVTQSSRYLVKRTGEKVFLECVQDMDHENMFWYRQDPGLGLRLIYFSYDVKMKEKGDIPEGYSVSREKKERFSLILESASTNQTSMYLCASSLFRSRQPQETQYFGPGTRLLVL.

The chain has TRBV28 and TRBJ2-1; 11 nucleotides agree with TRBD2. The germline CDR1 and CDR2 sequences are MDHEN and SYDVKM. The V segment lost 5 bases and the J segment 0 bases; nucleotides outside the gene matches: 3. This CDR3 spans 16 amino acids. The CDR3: CASSRTSGSSYNEQFF. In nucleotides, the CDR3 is TGTGCCAGCAGTAGAACTAGCGGGAGCTCCTACAATGAGCAGTTCTTC.

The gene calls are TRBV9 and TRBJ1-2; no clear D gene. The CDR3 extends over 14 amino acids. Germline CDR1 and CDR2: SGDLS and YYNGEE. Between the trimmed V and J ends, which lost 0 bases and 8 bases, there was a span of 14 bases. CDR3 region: CASSVDVGYEGYTF. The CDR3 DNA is TGTGCCAGCAGCGTAGATGTCGGGTATGAGGGCTACACCTTC.

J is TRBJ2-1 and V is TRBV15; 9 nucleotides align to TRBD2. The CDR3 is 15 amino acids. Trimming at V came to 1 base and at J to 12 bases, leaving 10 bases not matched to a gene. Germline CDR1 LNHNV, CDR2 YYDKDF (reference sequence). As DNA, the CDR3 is TGTGCCACCAGCAGAGGTAGACTAGCGGTTAGCTCGCAGTTCTTC. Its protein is CATSRGRLAVSSQFF.

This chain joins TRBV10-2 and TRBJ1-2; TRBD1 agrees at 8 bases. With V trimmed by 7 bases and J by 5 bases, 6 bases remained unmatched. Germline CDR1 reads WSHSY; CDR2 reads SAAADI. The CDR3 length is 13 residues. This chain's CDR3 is CASTVDREYGYTF. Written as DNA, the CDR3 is TGCGCCAGCACCGTGGACAGGGAATATGGCTACACCTTC.

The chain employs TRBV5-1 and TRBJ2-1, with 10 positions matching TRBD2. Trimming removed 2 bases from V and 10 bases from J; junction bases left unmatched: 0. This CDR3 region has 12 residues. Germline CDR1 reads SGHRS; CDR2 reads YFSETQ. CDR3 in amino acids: CASSLLAGEQFF. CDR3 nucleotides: TGCGCCAGCAGCTTACTAGCGGGGGAGCAGTTCTTC.

The CDR3 loop reads CASALGTGIYNEQFF. The CDR3 DNA sequence: TGCGCCAGCGCTTTGGGGACAGGGATATACAATGAGCAGTTCTTC. V is TRBV5-1 and J is TRBJ2-1; 9 nucleotides align to TRBD1. V shed 7 bases, J shed 4 bases, and the junction held 9 bases outside the gene matches. Germline CDR1 SGHRS, CDR2 YFSETQ. The CDR3 runs to 15 residues.

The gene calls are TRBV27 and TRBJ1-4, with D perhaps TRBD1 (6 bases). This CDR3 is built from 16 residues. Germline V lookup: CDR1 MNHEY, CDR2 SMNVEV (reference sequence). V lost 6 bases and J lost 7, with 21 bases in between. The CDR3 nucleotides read TGTGCCAGCAGCCCCCGGCCAACAGGGTTGGGTGAAAAACTGTTTTTT. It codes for CASSPRPTGLGEKLFF.

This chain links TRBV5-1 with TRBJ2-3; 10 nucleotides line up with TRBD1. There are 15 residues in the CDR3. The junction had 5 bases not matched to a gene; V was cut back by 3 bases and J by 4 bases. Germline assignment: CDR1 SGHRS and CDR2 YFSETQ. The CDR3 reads CASSSRDRGADTQYF. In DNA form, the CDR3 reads TGCGCCAGCAGCTCCCGGGACAGGGGCGCAGATACGCAGTATTTT.

The CDR3 loop reads CASGSDKPGDEQYF. For the CDR3, the DNA is TGTGCCAGCGGTTCGGACAAGCCCGGCGACGAGCAGTACTTC. The chain links TRBV12-1 to TRBJ2-7; whether TRBD1, the table's D call, matches the DNA was not checked. TRBV12-1 is given as a pseudogene. The CDR3 covers 14 residues.